This TCR beta chain was observed in a study of blood T cells in healthy people across ages. Overall study findings and caveats: Strong correlation was found linking TCR beta diversity to naive T cell percentage. More naive CD4+ cells and higher diversity marked long-lived donors relative to aged donors. The unknown donor CMV status may have confounded expanded clonotype changes.

This clonotype has a handful of counts. Its matching antigen is unknown. With a J-beta primer mix and a sample-barcoded 5' primer, a second PCR ran roughly 6 to 11 cycles. TCRdb independently ran MiXCR on the 5' RACE reads; one entry per CDR3 protein. The data hold around 1,600,000 distinct CDR3 sequences, with 35% to 45% observed a single time. Trimming took 1 base from V and 0 from J, leaving 3 bases between them. The CDR3 totals 14 residues. Germline V lookup: CDR1 KGHDR, CDR2 SFDVKD. Material: blood. The chain recombines TRBV24-1 with TRBJ1-5; no firm D call. The sequence was obtained from a woman between 18 and 29 years old in good health. The CDR3 region is CATSDFNSNQPQHF. The CDR3 coding sequence is TGTGCCACCAGTGATTTTAATAGCAATCAGCCCCAGCATTTT.